This T cell receptor (beta chain) was identified during a study of cytomegalovirus exposure and HLA in healthy donors. Study conclusions and caveats: Reports indicated that the classifier achieved high specificity and sensitivity in diagnosing cytomegalovirus status. Generally TCR sequences proved uncommon, though certain public TCRs appeared in numerous donors. Through in vitro validation, three CMV-associated chains were shown to be specific for CMV antigens.

Germline CDR1 LGHNT, CDR2 FRNRAP. Trimming left V 2 bases short and J 7 bases short, with 9 bases between. CDR3 length: 13 residues. The repertoire was sequenced with immunoSEQ multiplex PCR; TCRdb's copy has only in-frame clones and lacks some. The top ten hold approximately 0.69% of the sample, which has 82,000 or so clones, roughly 95% seen once. On this clone itself: Its cognate antigen is unknown.

Specimen: PBMCs. The rearrangement links TRBV12-5 to TRBJ2-1; a possible D gene is TRBD1 (6 bases). The receptor was isolated from a woman aged 18-35 years in good health and CMV-seronegative. The CDR3 DNA reads TGTGCTAGTGGTTTGACAGGGAAGAATGAGCAGTTCTTC. Its protein product is CASGLTGKNEQFF.